The rows below give T cell receptor beta chains drawn from one sample of a study of early T cells in non-severe SARS-CoV-2 infection. TCRdb called the 5' RACE reads again in MiXCR, with one record for every CDR3 protein. Seen here are 70,000 to 85,000 distinct CDR3 sequences, about 13% observed once, and the top ten hold 6%. The sequencing sample was made of whole blood. These receptors were obtained from an adult who was a healthcare worker with PCR-confirmed SARS-CoV-2 infection or an uninfected control (not recorded which). Each CDR3 is given with its conserved first and last residue. A D gene is named only where the DNA matches it firmly. Not all rows give a size; the values are once, few, many and, for expanded clones, a class.

CDR3aa: CSAGWAAGDTQYF
CDR3nt: TGCAGTGCTGGCTGGGCGGCGGGGGATACGCAGTATTTT
d_gene: .
abundance: .
j_gene: TRBJ2-3
v_gene: TRBV20-1

CDR3aa: CASSVGGSPYEQYF
CDR3nt: TGTGCCAGCAGTGTGGGCGGTAGCCCCTACGAGCAGTACTTC
d_gene: .
abundance: .
j_gene: TRBJ2-7
v_gene: TRBV2

CDR3aa: CASSVRTSGGRNEQFF
CDR3nt: TGTGCCAGCAGTGTCCGGACTAGCGGGGGGAGGAATGAGCAGTTCTTC
d_gene: TRBD2
abundance: few
j_gene: TRBJ2-1
v_gene: TRBV12-3/TRBV12-4

CDR3aa: CASSKARTGDTYEQYF
CDR3nt: TGTGCCAGCAGCAAAGCTCGGACAGGGGATACCTACGAGCAGTACTTC
d_gene: .
abundance: .
j_gene: TRBJ2-7
v_gene: TRBV21-1

CDR3aa: CASSPSFQQYF
CDR3nt: TGTGCCAGCAGCCCATCTTTCCAGCAGTACTTC
d_gene: .
abundance: few
j_gene: TRBJ2-7
v_gene: TRBV7-2

CDR3aa: CASSRTPLNTEAFF
CDR3nt: TGTGCCAGCAGCAGGACACCCTTGAACACTGAAGCTTTCTTT
d_gene: .
abundance: .
j_gene: TRBJ1-1
v_gene: TRBV12-3/TRBV12-4

CDR3aa: CASGQGGAEEKLFF
CDR3nt: TGTGCCAGTGGGCAGGGGGGGGCCGAAGAAAAACTGTTTTTT
d_gene: TRBD1
abundance: few
j_gene: TRBJ1-4
v_gene: TRBV19

CDR3aa: CASSTTSPGELFF
CDR3nt: TGTGCCAGCAGTACGACTTCACCCGGGGAGCTGTTTTTT
d_gene: .
abundance: many
j_gene: TRBJ2-2
v_gene: TRBV2

CDR3aa: CASSLLSGPSSYEQYF
CDR3nt: TGCGCCAGCAGCCTATTGTCCGGGCCCTCCTCCTACGAGCAGTACTTC
d_gene: .
abundance: many
j_gene: TRBJ2-7
v_gene: TRBV4-1

CDR3aa: CASSYTSGGADTQYF
CDR3nt: TGTGCCAGCAGCTATACTAGCGGGGGCGCAGATACGCAGTATTTT
d_gene: TRBD2
abundance: many
j_gene: TRBJ2-3
v_gene: TRBV7-2

CDR3aa: CASSTSFARTPSKAFF
CDR3nt: TGTGCCAGTAGTACTTCTTTTGCAAGGACACCTAGCAAAGCTTTCTTT
d_gene: .
abundance: few
j_gene: TRBJ1-1
v_gene: TRBV19

CDR3aa: CASSLVAGAAGNTIYF
CDR3nt: TGTGCCAGCAGCTTGGTAGCGGGGGCCGCTGGAAACACCATATATTTT
d_gene: .
abundance: few
j_gene: TRBJ1-3
v_gene: TRBV5-4

CDR3aa: CASSQAQGQRSYEQYF
CDR3nt: TGCGCCAGCAGCCAAGCCCAGGGACAGCGCTCCTACGAGCAGTACTTC
d_gene: TRBD1
abundance: .
j_gene: TRBJ2-7
v_gene: TRBV4-1

CDR3aa: CASSQSGPNQPQHF
CDR3nt: TGTGCCAGCAGCCAATCCGGGCCGAATCAGCCCCAGCATTTT
d_gene: .
abundance: .
j_gene: TRBJ1-5
v_gene: TRBV3-1

CDR3aa: CASSTGFYNEQFF
CDR3nt: TGTGCCAGCAGTACAGGGTTCTACAATGAGCAGTTCTTC
d_gene: .
abundance: few
j_gene: TRBJ2-1
v_gene: TRBV7-2

CDR3aa: CASSFRTEILIYGYTF
CDR3nt: TGTGCCAGCAGTTTTAGGACGGAGATACTTATCTATGGCTACACCTTC
d_gene: .
abundance: many
j_gene: TRBJ1-2
v_gene: TRBV6-2/TRBV6-3

CDR3aa: CASSHEQETQYF
CDR3nt: TGTGCCAGCAGCCACGAACAAGAGACCCAGTACTTC
d_gene: .
abundance: many
j_gene: TRBJ2-5
v_gene: TRBV3-1

CDR3aa: CSARIPGGSYEQYF
CDR3nt: TGCAGTGCTAGAATCCCGGGCGGTTCCTACGAGCAGTACTTC
d_gene: .
abundance: many
j_gene: TRBJ2-7
v_gene: TRBV20-1

CDR3aa: CASRTSGRQETQYF
CDR3nt: TGTGCCAGCAGGACTAGCGGGCGCCAAGAGACCCAGTACTTC
d_gene: TRBD2
abundance: few
j_gene: TRBJ2-5
v_gene: TRBV6-2/TRBV6-3

CDR3aa: CASSSGQAEQYF
CDR3nt: TGTGCCAGCAGCTCAGGACAAGCCGAGCAGTACTTC
d_gene: .
abundance: few
j_gene: TRBJ2-7
v_gene: TRBV7-9

CDR3aa: CASSLPRGSNSPLHF
CDR3nt: TGTGCCAGCAGCTTACCCAGGGGAAGTAATTCACCCCTCCACTTT
d_gene: .
abundance: .
j_gene: TRBJ1-6
v_gene: TRBV7-9

CDR3aa: CSATRSANYGYTF
CDR3nt: TGCAGTGCTACCCGCTCCGCTAACTATGGCTACACCTTC
d_gene: .
abundance: .
j_gene: TRBJ1-2
v_gene: TRBV20-1

CDR3aa: CASSFSLGQLSSYEQYF
CDR3nt: TGTGCCAGCAGTTTCTCCCTGGGACAGCTTAGCTCCTACGAGCAGTACTTC
d_gene: TRBD1
abundance: few
j_gene: TRBJ2-7
v_gene: TRBV28

CDR3aa: CASSITGTRGMNEQFF
CDR3nt: TGTGCCAGTAGTATCACCGGGACTAGGGGGATGAATGAGCAGTTCTTC
d_gene: TRBD2
abundance: few
j_gene: TRBJ2-1
v_gene: TRBV19

CDR3aa: CASRTGYSGNTIYF
CDR3nt: TGTGCCAGCCGGACGGGCTACTCTGGAAACACCATATATTTT
d_gene: .
abundance: .
j_gene: TRBJ1-3
v_gene: TRBV2

CDR3aa: CASSLGPGRDNEQFF
CDR3nt: TGTGCCAGCAGCTTAGGCCCCGGGAGGGACAATGAGCAGTTCTTC
d_gene: TRBD2
abundance: .
j_gene: TRBJ2-1
v_gene: TRBV7-9

CDR3aa: CASSLFKRGIADTQYF
CDR3nt: TGTGCCAGCAGCTTATTTAAGCGGGGGATCGCAGATACGCAGTATTTT
d_gene: TRBD2
abundance: .
j_gene: TRBJ2-3
v_gene: TRBV7-3

CDR3aa: CATSDRSVQPQHF
CDR3nt: TGTGCCACCAGTGACAGGTCGGTTCAGCCCCAGCATTTT
d_gene: .
abundance: .
j_gene: TRBJ1-5
v_gene: TRBV24-1

CDR3aa: CASSDSVNQETQYF
CDR3nt: TGTGCCAGCAGTGATAGCGTGAACCAAGAGACCCAGTACTTC
d_gene: .
abundance: .
j_gene: TRBJ2-5
v_gene: TRBV2

CDR3aa: CAGGRSPTDTQYF
CDR3nt: TGTGCCGGGGGACGTTCCCCCACAGATACGCAGTATTTT
d_gene: .
abundance: few
j_gene: TRBJ2-3
v_gene: TRBV5-4

CDR3aa: CSATPPTIYEQYF
CDR3nt: TGCAGTGCCACACCTCCTACCATCTACGAGCAGTACTTC
d_gene: .
abundance: few
j_gene: TRBJ2-7
v_gene: TRBV20-1

CDR3aa: CASSQVNRLNEQFF
CDR3nt: TGCGCCAGCAGCCAAGTGAATCGGCTCAATGAGCAGTTCTTC
d_gene: .
abundance: many
j_gene: TRBJ2-1
v_gene: TRBV4-1

CDR3aa: CASSLRVASGSDTQYF
CDR3nt: TGTGCCAGCAGTTTGCGGGTGGCTAGCGGGAGTGATACGCAGTATTTT
d_gene: TRBD2
abundance: .
j_gene: TRBJ2-3
v_gene: TRBV12-3/TRBV12-4